This entry is about one T cell receptor beta chain. Assay used: immunoSEQ multiplex PCR; TCRdb lists only in-frame clones, some missing. Altogether approximately 290,000 clones are present, approximately 83% being singletons, with the ten largest covering around 4.5%. The CDR3 is made up of 18 amino acids. Germline CDR1 LNHDA, CDR2 SQIVND (reference sequence). V gave up 1 base and J gave up 0 bases, with 19 bases separating them. This sample was included in a study of blood T cell repertoires in COVID-19. The sequencing sample was made of PBMCs or T cells enriched from blood (not recorded which). The receptor was derived from a woman under 40 who had recovered from COVID-19. The chain links TRBV19 to TRBJ2-7; the D gene is possibly TRBD2 (6 bases). The CDR3 sequence is CASSIAGFRRGSSYEQYF. DNA of the CDR3: TGTGCCAGTAGTATAGCCGGATTCAGACGGGGGAGCTCCTACGAGCAGTACTTC.